These 8 T cell receptor beta chains were all obtained from the same sample, sequenced in a study of T-cell memory formation after mild COVID-19 (dated by TCRdb to the early 2020s). The method behind the library was 5' RACE. Sequencing took place on an Illumina NovaSeq 6000. In TCRdb, the public reads were trimmed at Q25 with fastp and aligned with MiXCR, with productive beta chains retained. Every distinct CDR3 protein forms one entry, paired with its most common genes and DNA. The sample includes a few hundred thousand distinct CDR3 sequences, with 20% to 25% observed a single time. The ten largest clonotypes hold 7% to 9% of the sample. Input material: PBMCs or a T cell subset sorted from them (not recorded which). The receptors originated from an adult woman who had mild COVID-19 (a few samples of this study predate the infection). The sample titles of this study are shuffled in the database, so cell type and time point are left out; the donor was told from shared clones.

The chain joins TRBV7-9 to TRBJ1-2; a weak D match, TRBD1 (5 bases). The germline V and J ends were trimmed by 1 base and 8 bases, with 17 bases remaining between them. CDR3 length equals 15 residues. Germline-derived CDR1 and CDR2 are SEHNR and FQNEAQ (reference sequence). The CDR3 loop is CASSLEAPGKDGYTF. DNA for the CDR3: TGTGCCAGCAGCTTAGAGGCCCCAGGGAAAGACGGCTACACCTTC. The full variable domain, rest sourced from reference TRBV7-9 and TRBJ1-2, is DTGVSQNPRHKITKRGQNVTFRCDPISEHNRLYWYRQTLGQGPEFLTYFQNEAQLEKSRLLSDRFSAERPKGSFSTLEIQRTEQGDSAMYLCASSLEAPGKDGYTFGSGTRLTVV.

The rearrangement uses TRBV18 and TRBJ1-1; TRBD1 might be the D (5 bases). The CDR3 is 14 amino acids. Trimming took 3 bases from V and 4 from J, leaving 12 bases between them. From germline, CDR1 is KGHSH and CDR2 LQKENI. The CDR3 DNA reads TGTGCCAGCTCACCTCCCCCGAGGGGCACTGAAGCTTTCTTT. It translates to CASSPPPRGTEAFF.

V usage is TRBV24-1 and J usage is TRBJ2-7; D is possibly TRBD1 (6 bases). There are 16 residues in the CDR3. In germline, CDR1 is KGHDR, CDR2 SFDVKD. Trimming removed 4 bases at V and 4 bases at J, with 19 bases between. CDR3 residues: CATSDSLQGHPYEQYF. CDR3 DNA: TGTGCCACCAGTGACTCCTTACAGGGACATCCTTACGAGCAGTACTTC.

The sample holds a few counts of this clonotype. Germline is not matched at one junction end, which may reflect a read error. The V gene is TRBV3-1, the J gene TRBJ2-7, with TRBD2 identical over 9 bases. The germline gives CDR1 LGHDT, CDR2 YNNKEL (reference sequence). The CDR3 runs 13 residues. The CDR3 DNA follows: TGTGCCAGCAGACAAGCGGGAGGTCGGGAGCAGTACTTC. Protein sequence: CASRQAGGREQYF.

This clonotype was picked up a small number of times. This chain uses TRBV12-3 or TRBV12-4 with TRBJ2-7; D not resolved. Trimming stripped 4 bases from V and 7 bases from J, with 5 bases between. There are 10 residues in the CDR3. The CDR3 is CASSSQEQYF. DNA of the CDR3: TGTGCCAGCAGTTCCCAAGAGCAGTACTTC.

The chain carries TRBV20-1 and TRBJ2-3, with D unclear. The CDR3 consists of 10 residues. The V end was cut by 2 bases, the J end by 4 bases, with 1 base between. CDR1 is DFQATT and CDR2 is SNEGSKA in the germline V gene (reference sequence). The DNA of the CDR3 is TGCAGTGCTAGATCAGATACGCAGTATTTT. Encoded protein: CSARSDTQYF.

The CDR3 DNA follows: TGTGCCAGCAGTTACTCGCCTAGCGGGACGAATGAGCAGTTCTTC. It is translated as CASSYSPSGTNEQFF. The chain employs TRBV6-5 and TRBJ2-1, with 9 positions matching TRBD2. Germline V gene data show CDR1 as MNHEY and CDR2 as SVGAGI. The CDR3 loop spans 15 amino acids. V lost 0 bases to trimming and J lost 7 bases; unmatched junction nucleotides: 4.

This clonotype was seen a handful of times. The CDR3, as DNA: TGTGCCAGCACCACCCAGGCAGGCGAATATTCAGATACGCAGTATTTT. The encoded protein is CASTTQAGEYSDTQYF. The V gene is TRBV27, the J gene TRBJ2-3; no reliable D call. V dropped 7 bases and J dropped 4 bases, with 21 bases sitting between them. CDR1 is MNHEY and CDR2 is SMNVEV in the germline V gene (reference sequence). This CDR3 is 16 amino acids long.